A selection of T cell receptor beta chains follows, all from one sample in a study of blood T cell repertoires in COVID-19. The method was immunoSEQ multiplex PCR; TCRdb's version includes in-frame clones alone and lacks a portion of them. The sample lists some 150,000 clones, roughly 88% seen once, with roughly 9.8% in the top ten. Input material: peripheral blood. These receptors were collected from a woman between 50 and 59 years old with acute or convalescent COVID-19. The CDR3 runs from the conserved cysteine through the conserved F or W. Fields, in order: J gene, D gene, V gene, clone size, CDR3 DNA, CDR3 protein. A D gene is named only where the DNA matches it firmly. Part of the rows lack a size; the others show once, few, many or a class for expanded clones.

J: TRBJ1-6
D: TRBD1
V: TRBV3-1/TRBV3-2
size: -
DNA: TGTGCCAGCAGCCTAATGGACAGGGCAAAGGCCCTCCACTTT
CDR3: CASSLMDRAKALHF

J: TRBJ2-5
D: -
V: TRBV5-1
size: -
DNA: TGCGCCAGCAGCCAGGGGACCAGGGGAGTGGTAGAGACCCAGTACTTC
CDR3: CASSQGTRGVVETQYF

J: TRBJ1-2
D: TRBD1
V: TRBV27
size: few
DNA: TGTGCCAGCAGCGCACTGCTCCCGGGACAGGGCTATGGCTACACCTTC
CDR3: CASSALLPGQGYGYTF

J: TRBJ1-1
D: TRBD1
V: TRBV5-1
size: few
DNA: TGCGCCAGCAGCCCCGGACAGGTAAGGGCTGAAGCTTTCTTT
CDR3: CASSPGQVRAEAFF

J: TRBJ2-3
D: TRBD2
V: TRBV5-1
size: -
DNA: TGCGCCAGCAGCTTGGGCGGGGGAGACACAGATACGCAGTATTTT
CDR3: CASSLGGGDTDTQYF

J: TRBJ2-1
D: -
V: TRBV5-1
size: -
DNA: TGCGCCAGCAGCTTGGAAGCTACCGCTGCTGAGCAGTTCTTC
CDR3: CASSLEATAAEQFF

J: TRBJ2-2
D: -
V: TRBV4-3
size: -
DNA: TGCGCCAGCAGCCATCCCGACAGCACCGGGGAGCTGTTTTTT
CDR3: CASSHPDSTGELFF

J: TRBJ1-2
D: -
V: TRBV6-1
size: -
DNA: TGTGCCAGCAGTGGGTCCGGACGGACAACCCAAGACCTCTATGGCTACACCTTC
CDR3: CASSGSGRTTQDLYGYTF

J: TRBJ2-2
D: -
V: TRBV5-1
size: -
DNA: TGCGCCAGCAGCTTGGGCCAGGGAACCGGGGAGCTGTTTTTT
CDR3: CASSLGQGTGELFF

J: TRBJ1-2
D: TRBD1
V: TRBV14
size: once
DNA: TGTGCCAGCAGCCCGAACAGGGACAGTTATGGCTACACCTTC
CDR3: CASSPNRDSYGYTF

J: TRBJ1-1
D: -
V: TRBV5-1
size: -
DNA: TGCGCCGGCAGAACAGAGCCGAACACTGAAGCTTTCTTT
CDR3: CAGRTEPNTEAFF

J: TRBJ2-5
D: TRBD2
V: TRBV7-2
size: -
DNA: TGTGCCAGCAGCCTCGGGACTAGCGGGAGTGGGGAGACCCAGTACTTC
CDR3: CASSLGTSGSGETQYF

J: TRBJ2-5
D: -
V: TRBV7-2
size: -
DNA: TGTGCCAGCAGCTATCAGGGTGAAGAGACCCAGTACTTC
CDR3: CASSYQGEETQYF

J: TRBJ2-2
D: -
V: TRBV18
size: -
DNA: TGTGCCAGCTCACCGAGGCGAACCGGGGAGCTGTTTTTT
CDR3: CASSPRRTGELFF

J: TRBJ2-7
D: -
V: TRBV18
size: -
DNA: TGTGCCAGCTCAGATGGGACTGCGATCGAGCAGTACTTC
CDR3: CASSDGTAIEQYF

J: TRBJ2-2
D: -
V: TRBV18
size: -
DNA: TGTGCCAGCGCTACGTCGGGGACCGGGGAGCTGTTTTTT
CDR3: CASATSGTGELFF

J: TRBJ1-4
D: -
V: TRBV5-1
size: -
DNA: TGCGCCAGCAGCCACACACAGGGCCCGAATGAAAAACTGTTTTTT
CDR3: CASSHTQGPNEKLFF

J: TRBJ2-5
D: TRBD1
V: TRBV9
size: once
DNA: TGTGCCAGCAGCTCGCGGACAGGGGGCGATGAGACCCAGTACTTC
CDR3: CASSSRTGGDETQYF

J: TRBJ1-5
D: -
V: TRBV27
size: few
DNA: TGTGCCAGCAGTTTTGGGCAGGGTAGTATTCAGCCCCAGCATTTT
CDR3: CASSFGQGSIQPQHF

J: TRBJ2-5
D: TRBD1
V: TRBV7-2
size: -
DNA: TGTGCCAGCAGCTCTGGACCCGGCCAGGGGGCTTACGTGACCCAGTACTTC
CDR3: CASSSGPGQGAYVTQYF

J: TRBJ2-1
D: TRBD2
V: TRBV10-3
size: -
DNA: TGTGCCATCAGTGAGTCCGGGACTAGCGGGTACAATGAGCAGTTCTTC
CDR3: CAISESGTSGYNEQFF

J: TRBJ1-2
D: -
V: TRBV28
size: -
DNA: TGTGCCAGCAGTAACTTAGGGGGACGTGGCTACACCTTC
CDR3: CASSNLGGRGYTF

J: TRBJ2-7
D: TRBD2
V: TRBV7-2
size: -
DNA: TGTGCCAGCAGCGCCGGGACTAGCGGGGGGGCGAAAGAGCAGTACTTC
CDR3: CASSAGTSGGAKEQYF

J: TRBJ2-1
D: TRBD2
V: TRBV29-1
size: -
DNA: TGCAGCGTTGAAAGGGCTAGCGGGAGCTTGGATGAGCAGTTCTTC
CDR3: CSVERASGSLDEQFF

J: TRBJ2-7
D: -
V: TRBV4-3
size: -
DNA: TGCGCCAGCAGCCAAGGATGGGACAACTCCTACGAGCAGTACTTC
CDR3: CASSQGWDNSYEQYF

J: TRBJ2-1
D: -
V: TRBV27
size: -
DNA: TGTGCCAGCAGTCCCACCCCCAGGTCGGGGTTATACAATGAGCAGTTCTTC
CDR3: CASSPTPRSGLYNEQFF

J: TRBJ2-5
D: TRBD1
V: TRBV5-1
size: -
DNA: TGCGCCAGCAGGGGACAGGGGGCTTCGGAGACCCAGTACTTC
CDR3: CASRGQGASETQYF

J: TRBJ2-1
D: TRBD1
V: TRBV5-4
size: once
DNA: TGTGCCAGCAGCCTAGGACAGGGGGCACCGTATAGCTCCTACAATGAGCAGTTCTTC
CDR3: CASSLGQGAPYSSYNEQFF

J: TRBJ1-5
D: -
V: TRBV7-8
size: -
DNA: TGTGCCAGCAGCCAGCAAACAGGGAACCTCCTCAATCAGCCCCAGCATTTT
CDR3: CASSQQTGNLLNQPQHF

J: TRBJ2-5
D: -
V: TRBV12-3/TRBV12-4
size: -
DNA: TGTGCCAGCAGCGAGGTGAACCGCGGGACCCAGTACTTC
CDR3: CASSEVNRGTQYF

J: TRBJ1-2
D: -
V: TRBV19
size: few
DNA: TGTGCCAGTAGTATAAACGGACAGCGGAACTATGGCTACACCTTC
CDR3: CASSINGQRNYGYTF

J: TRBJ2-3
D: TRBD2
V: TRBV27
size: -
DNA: TGTGCCAGTAGCGGGAGGTTCGCAGATACGCAGTATTTT
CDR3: CASSGRFADTQYF

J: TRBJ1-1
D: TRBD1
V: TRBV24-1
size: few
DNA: TGTGCCACCAGTGATTTGACGACAGGGCGGGCTTTCTTT
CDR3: CATSDLTTGRAFF

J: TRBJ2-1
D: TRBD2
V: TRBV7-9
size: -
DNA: TGTGCCAGCAGCTTAGGGGGACTAACGTCCTACAATGAGCAGTTCTTC
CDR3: CASSLGGLTSYNEQFF

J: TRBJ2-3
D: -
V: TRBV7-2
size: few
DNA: TGTGCCAGCAGCTTAGTCGCGGACTCCGCAGATACGCAGTATTTT
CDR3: CASSLVADSADTQYF

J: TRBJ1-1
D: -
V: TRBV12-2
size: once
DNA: TGTGCAAGGAAGAGCGTGAACACTGAAGCTTTCTTT
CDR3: CARKSVNTEAFF

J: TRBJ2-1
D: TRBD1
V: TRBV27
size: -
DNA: TGTGCCAGCAGTTTCTTACAGGGGGCACAATACAATGAGCAGTTCTTC
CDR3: CASSFLQGAQYNEQFF

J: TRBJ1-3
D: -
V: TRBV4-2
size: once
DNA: TGTGCCAGCAGCGGGGGGGCTGGGGCCATATATTTT
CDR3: CASSGGAGAIYF

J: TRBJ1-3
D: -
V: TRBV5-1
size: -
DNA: TGCGCCAGCAGCTTGTGGGCAGGGGATGTAGGAAACACCATATATTTT
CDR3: CASSLWAGDVGNTIYF

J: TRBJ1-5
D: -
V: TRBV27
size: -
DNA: TGTGCCAGCAGTTTATCGGTGCGAGGGGGGGAAACAAGCCAGCCCCAGCATTTT
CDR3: CASSLSVRGGETSQPQHF

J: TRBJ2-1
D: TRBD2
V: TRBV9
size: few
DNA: TGTGCCAGCAGCGTAGGTGACGGACTAGCGGGGGGGAACAATGAGCAGTTCTTC
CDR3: CASSVGDGLAGGNNEQFF

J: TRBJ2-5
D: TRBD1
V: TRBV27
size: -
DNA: TGTGCCAGCAGTTCAGGGACAGGGAAAGGAACCCAGTACTTC
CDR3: CASSSGTGKGTQYF

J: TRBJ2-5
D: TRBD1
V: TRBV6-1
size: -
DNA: TGTGCCAGCAGTGGACCTGACAGGGGGCACCTGACCCGGGGGACCCAGTACTTC
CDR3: CASSGPDRGHLTRGTQYF

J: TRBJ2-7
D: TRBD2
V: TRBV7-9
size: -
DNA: TGTGCCAGCAGCTTATTTCTAGCGGGAGTCACCGAGCAGTACTTC
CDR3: CASSLFLAGVTEQYF

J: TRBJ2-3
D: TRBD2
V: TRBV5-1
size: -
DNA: TGCGCCAGCAGCGGGGGACTAGCGGGGGGACCCGGCACAGATACGCAGTATTTT
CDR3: CASSGGLAGGPGTDTQYF

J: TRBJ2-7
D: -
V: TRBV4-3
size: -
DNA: TGCGCCAGCAGCCAAGATCCGGGTCAATCCTACGAGCAGTACTTC
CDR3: CASSQDPGQSYEQYF

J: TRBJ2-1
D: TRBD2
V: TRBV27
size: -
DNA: TGTGCCAGCAGTTTTTCATTAACTAGCGGCCACAATGAGCAGTTCTTC
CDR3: CASSFSLTSGHNEQFF

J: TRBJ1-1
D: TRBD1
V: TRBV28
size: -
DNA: TGTGCCAGCAGTGCCTACAGGGGGCGGGCGGCTGAAGCTTTCTTT
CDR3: CASSAYRGRAAEAFF

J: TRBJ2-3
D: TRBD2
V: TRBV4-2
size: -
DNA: TGTGCCAGCAGCCAAGGGGGCTCTAGCGGGGGTCGCACAGATACGCAGTATTTT
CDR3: CASSQGGSSGGRTDTQYF

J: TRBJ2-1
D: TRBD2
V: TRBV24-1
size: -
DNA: TGTGCCACCAGTGACCCTGGAAGCGGGGGGGCGAATGAGCAGTTCTTC
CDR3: CATSDPGSGGANEQFF

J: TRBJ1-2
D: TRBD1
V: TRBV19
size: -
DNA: TGTGCCAGTAGTCCCTATGACAGGGGGATAGGTGGCTACACCTTC
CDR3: CASSPYDRGIGGYTF

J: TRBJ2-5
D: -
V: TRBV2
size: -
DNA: TGTGCCAGCAGCGGCCCCATAACTAGCTCACAAGAGACCCAGTACTTC
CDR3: CASSGPITSSQETQYF

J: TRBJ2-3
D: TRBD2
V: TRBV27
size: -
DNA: TGTGCCAGCAGTTCATACTCCGGGACTAGCGGGAGGGTCAGCACAGATACGCAGTATTTT
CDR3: CASSSYSGTSGRVSTDTQYF

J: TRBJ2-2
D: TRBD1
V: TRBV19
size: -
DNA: TGTGCCAGTAGACAAGGACAGGGGGCCACCGGGGAGCTGTTTTTT
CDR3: CASRQGQGATGELFF

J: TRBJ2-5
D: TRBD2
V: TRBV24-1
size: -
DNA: TGTGCCACCAGCGCCGGGACTAGCGGGGGAGAGACCCAGTACTTC
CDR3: CATSAGTSGGETQYF